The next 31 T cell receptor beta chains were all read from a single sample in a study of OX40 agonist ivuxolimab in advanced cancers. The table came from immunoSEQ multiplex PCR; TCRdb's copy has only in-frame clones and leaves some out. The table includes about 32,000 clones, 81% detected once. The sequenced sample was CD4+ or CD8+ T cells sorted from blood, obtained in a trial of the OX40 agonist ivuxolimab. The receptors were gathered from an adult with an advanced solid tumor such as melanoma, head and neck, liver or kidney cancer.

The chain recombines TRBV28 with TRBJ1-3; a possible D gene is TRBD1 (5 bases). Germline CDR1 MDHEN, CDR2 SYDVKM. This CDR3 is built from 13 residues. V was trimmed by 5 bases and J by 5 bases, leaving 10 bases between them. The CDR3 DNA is TGTGCCAGCAGTAACGGGGGTAGAAACACCATATATTTT. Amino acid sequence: CASSNGGRNTIYF.

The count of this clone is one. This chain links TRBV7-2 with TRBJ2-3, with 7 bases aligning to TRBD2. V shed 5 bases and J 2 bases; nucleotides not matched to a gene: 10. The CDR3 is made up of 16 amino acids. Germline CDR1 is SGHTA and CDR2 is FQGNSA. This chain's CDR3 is CASSTPAGTFTDTQYF. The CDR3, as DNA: TGTGCCAGCAGCACCCCAGCGGGGACGTTCACAGATACGCAGTATTTT.

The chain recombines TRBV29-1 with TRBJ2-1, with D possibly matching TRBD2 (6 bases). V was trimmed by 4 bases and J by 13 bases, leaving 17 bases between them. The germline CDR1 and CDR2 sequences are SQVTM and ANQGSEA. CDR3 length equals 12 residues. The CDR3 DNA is TGCAGCGTTGTGGAGGGTTCGGACCCTCAGTTCTTC. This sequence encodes CSVVEGSDPQFF.

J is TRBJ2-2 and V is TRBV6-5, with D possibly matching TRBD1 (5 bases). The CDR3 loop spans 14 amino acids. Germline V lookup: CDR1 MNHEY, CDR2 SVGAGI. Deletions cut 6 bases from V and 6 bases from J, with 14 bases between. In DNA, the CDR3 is TGTGCCAGCAGCTCCCCAGGGTGGGCCGGGGAGCTGTTTTTT. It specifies CASSSPGWAGELFF.

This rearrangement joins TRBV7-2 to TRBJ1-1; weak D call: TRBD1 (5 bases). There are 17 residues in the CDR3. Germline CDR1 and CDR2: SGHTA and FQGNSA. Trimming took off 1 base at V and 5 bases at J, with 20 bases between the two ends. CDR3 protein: CASSLGQGGRLGTEAFF. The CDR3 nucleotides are TGTGCCAGCAGCTTAGGCCAGGGAGGGCGCCTAGGTACTGAAGCTTTCTTT. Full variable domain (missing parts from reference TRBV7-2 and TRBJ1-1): GAGVSQSPSNKVTEKGKDVELRCDPISGHTALYWYRQSLGQGLEFLIYFQGNSAPDKSGLPSDRFSAERTGGSVSTLTIQRTQQEDSAVYLCASSLGQGGRLGTEAFFGQGTRLTVV.

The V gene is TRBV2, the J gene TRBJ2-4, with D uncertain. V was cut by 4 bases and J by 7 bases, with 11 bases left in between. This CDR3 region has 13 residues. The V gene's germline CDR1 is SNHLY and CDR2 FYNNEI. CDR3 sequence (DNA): TGTGCCAGCAGTGTTGGCGGCCAGAACATTCAGTACTTC. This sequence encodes CASSVGGQNIQYF.

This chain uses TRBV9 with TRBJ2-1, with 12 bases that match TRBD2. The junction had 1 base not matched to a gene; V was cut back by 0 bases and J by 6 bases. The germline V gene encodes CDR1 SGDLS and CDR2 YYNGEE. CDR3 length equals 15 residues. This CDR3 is CASSVGLAGVNEQFF. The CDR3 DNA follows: TGTGCCAGCAGCGTAGGACTAGCGGGAGTCAATGAGCAGTTCTTC. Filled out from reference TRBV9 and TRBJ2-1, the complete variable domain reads DSGVTQTPKHLITATGQRVTLRCSPRSGDLSVYWYQQSLDQGLQFLIQYYNGEERAKGNILERFSAQQFPDLHSELNLSSLELGDSALYFCASSVGLAGVNEQFFGPGTRLTVL.

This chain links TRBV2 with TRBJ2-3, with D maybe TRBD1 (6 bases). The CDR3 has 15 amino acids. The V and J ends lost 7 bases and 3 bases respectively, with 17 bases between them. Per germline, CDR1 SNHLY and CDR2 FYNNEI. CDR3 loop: CASNSAGVRTDTQYF. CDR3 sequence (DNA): TGTGCCAGCAATTCAGCAGGGGTTCGGACAGATACGCAGTATTTT.

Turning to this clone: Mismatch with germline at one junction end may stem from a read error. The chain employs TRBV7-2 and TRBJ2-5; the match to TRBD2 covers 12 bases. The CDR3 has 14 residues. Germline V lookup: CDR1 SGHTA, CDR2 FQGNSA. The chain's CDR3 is CASSLAGGGETQYF. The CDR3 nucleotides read TGTGCCAGCAGCCTAGCGGGGGGGGGAGAGACCCAGTACTTC. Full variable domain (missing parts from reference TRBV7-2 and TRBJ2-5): GAGVSQSPSNKVTEKGKDVELRCDPISGHTALYWYRQSLGQGLEFLIYFQGNSAPDKSGLPSDRFSAERTGGSVSTLTIQRTQQEDSAVYLCASSLAGGGETQYFGPGTRLLVL.

The chain's CDR3 is CASSQAGQANYGYTF. CDR3 coding DNA: TGTGCCAGCAGCCAGGCCGGACAAGCTAACTATGGCTACACCTTC. The chain employs TRBV4-2 and TRBJ1-2, with D maybe TRBD1 (5 bases). From germline, CDR1 is LGHNA and CDR2 YNFKEQ. V was shortened by 3 bases and J by 0 bases, with 11 bases between the two germline ends. The CDR3 extends over 15 amino acids.

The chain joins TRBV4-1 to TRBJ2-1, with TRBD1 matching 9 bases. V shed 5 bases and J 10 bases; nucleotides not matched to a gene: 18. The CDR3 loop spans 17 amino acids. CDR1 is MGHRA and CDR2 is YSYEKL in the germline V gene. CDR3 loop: CASSYKAGTGHRGEQFF. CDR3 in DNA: TGCGCCAGCAGCTACAAGGCCGGGACAGGGCACCGGGGGGAGCAGTTCTTC.

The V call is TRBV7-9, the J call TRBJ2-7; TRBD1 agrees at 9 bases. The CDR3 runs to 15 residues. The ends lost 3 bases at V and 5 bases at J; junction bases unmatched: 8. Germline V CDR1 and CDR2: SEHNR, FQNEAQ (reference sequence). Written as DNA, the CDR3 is TGTGCCAGCAGCTTGTACAGGGGGCAAGGCGACGAGCAGTACTTC. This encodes CASSLYRGQGDEQYF.

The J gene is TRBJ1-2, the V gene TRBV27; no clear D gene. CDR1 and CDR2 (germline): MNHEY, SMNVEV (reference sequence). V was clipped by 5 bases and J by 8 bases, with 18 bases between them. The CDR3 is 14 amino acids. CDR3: CASSPLQFRGGYTF. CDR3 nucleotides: TGTGCCAGCAGTCCGCTACAATTCCGGGGAGGCTACACCTTC.

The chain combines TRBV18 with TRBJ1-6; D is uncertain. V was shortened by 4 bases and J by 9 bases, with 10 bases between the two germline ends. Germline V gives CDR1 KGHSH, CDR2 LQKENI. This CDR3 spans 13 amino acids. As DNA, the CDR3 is TGTGCCAGCTCACGGTCCGAGGGTTCACCCCTCCACTTT. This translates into CASSRSEGSPLHF.

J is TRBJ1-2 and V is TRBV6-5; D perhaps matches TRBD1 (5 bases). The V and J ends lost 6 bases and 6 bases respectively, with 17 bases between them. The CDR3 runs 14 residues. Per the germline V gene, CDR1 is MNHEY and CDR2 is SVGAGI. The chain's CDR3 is CASSSIDFRDGYTF. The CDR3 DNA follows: TGTGCCAGCAGCTCCATCGATTTCAGGGATGGCTACACCTTC.

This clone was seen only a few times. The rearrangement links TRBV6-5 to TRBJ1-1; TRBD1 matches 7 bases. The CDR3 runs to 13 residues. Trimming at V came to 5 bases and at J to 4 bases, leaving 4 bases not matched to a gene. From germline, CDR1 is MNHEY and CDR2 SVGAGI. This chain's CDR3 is CASSRDRATEAFF. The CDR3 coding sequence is TGTGCCAGCAGTCGGGACAGAGCCACTGAAGCTTTCTTT.

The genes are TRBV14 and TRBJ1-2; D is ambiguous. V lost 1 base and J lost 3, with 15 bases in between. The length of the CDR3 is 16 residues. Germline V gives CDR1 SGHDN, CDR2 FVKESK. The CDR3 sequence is CASSQVFQSTDYGYTF. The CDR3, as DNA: TGTGCCAGCAGCCAAGTGTTCCAGAGTACAGACTATGGCTACACCTTC.

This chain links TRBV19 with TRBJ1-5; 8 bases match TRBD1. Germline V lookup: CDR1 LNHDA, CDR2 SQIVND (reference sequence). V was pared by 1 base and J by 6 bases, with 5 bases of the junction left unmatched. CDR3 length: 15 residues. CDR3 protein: CASSIVGQGFQPQHF. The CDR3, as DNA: TGTGCCAGTAGTATAGTAGGACAGGGCTTTCAGCCCCAGCATTTT.

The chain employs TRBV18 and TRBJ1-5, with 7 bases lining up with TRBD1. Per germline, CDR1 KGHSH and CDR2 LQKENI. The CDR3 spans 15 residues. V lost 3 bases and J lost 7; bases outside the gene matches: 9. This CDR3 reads CASSPISGGKQPQHF. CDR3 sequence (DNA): TGTGCCAGCTCACCTATTTCAGGGGGGAAGCAGCCCCAGCATTTT.

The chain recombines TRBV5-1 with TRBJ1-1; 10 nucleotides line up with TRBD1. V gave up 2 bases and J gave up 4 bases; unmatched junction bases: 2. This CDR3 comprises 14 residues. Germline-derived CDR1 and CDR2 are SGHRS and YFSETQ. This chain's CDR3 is CASSLRTGGTEAFF. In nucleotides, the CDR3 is TGCGCCAGCAGCTTAAGGACAGGGGGCACTGAAGCTTTCTTT.

Written as DNA, the CDR3 is TGTGCCAGCAGCTTAGAGGAGGCAGCCTACGAGCAGTTCTTC. Protein product: CASSLEEAAYEQFF. The rearrangement joins TRBV7-8 to TRBJ2-1, with a weak D call TRBD2 (5 bases). The CDR3 runs 14 residues. Trimming took 1 base from V and 10 from J, leaving 14 bases between them. CDR1 is SGHVS, CDR2 FQNEAQ, per germline.

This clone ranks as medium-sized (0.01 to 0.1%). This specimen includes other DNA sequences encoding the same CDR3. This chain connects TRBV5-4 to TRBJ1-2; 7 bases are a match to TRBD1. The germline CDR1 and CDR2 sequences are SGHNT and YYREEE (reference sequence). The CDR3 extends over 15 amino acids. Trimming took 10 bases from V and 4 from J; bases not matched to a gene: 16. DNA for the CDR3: TGTGCCGTATCAAAGCAGGGGGTATTTGGCTATGGCTACACCTTC. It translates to CAVSKQGVFGYGYTF.

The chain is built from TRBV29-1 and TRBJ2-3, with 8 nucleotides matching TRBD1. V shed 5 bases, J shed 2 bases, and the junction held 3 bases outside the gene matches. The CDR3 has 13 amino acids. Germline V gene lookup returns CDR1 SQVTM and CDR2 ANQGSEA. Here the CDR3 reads CSVLTGATDTQYF. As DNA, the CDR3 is TGCAGCGTTCTGACAGGGGCCACAGATACGCAGTATTTT.

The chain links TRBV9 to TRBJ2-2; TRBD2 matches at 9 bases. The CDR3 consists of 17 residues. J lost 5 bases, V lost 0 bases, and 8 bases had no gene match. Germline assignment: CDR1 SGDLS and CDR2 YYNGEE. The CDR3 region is CASSVGVSGRQTGELFF. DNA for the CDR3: TGTGCCAGCAGCGTAGGGGTTAGCGGGAGACAAACCGGGGAGCTGTTTTTT.

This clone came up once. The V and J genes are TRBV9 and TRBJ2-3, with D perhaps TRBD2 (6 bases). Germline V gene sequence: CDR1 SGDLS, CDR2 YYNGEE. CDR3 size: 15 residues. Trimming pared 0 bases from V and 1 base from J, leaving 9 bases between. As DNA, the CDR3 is TGTGCCAGCAGCGTAGCGCGGGGACGCACAGATACGCAGTATTTT. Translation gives CASSVARGRTDTQYF.

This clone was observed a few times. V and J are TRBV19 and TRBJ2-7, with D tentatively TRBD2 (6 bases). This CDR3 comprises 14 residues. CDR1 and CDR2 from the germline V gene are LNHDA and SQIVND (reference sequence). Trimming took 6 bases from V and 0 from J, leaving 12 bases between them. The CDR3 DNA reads TGTGCCAGTAGAAGATATAGCGGCTCCTACGAGCAGTACTTC. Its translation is CASRRYSGSYEQYF.

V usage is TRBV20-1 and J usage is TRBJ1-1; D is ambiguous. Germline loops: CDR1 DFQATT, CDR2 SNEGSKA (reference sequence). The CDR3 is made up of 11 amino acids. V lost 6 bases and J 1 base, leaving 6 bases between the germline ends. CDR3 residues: CSARQNTEAFF. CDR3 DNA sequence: TGCAGTGCCCGGCAGAACACTGAAGCTTTCTTT.

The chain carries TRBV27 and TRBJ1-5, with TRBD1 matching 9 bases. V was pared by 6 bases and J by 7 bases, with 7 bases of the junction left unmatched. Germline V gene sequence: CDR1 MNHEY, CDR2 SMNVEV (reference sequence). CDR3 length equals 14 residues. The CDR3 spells CASSGNRGRQPQHF. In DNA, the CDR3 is TGTGCCAGCAGCGGAAACAGGGGGCGACAGCCCCAGCATTTT.

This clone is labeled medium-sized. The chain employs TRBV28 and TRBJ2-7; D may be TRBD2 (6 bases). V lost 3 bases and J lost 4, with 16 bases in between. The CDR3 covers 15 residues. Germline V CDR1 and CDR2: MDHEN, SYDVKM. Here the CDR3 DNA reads TGTGCCAGCAGTTTCCCTGGGGGGTCGGTGTACGAGCAGTACTTC. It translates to CASSFPGGSVYEQYF.

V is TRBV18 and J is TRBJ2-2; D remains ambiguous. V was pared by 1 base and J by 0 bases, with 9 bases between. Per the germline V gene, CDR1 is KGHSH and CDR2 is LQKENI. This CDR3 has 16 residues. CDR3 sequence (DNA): TGTGCCAGCTCACCACGGAAACCCACGAACACCGGGGAGCTGTTTTTT. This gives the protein CASSPRKPTNTGELFF.

As DNA, the CDR3 is TGTGCCAGCTCACCCGAGGGGAGCTCCTACAATGAGCAGTTCTTC. This encodes CASSPEGSSYNEQFF. The rearrangement joins TRBV18 to TRBJ2-1; D is perhaps TRBD1 or TRBD2 (5 bases each). Germline V CDR1 and CDR2: KGHSH, LQKENI. The CDR3 runs to 15 residues. V was clipped by 3 bases and J by 0 bases, with 9 bases between them.